The clone carrying this T cell receptor beta chain has more than one count but fewer than ten. The entry originates in a study of identical twins. This CDR3 is built from 15 residues. V was clipped by 6 bases and J by 0 bases, with 9 bases between them. Germline loops: CDR1 LNHDA, CDR2 SQIVND (reference sequence). MiXCR, applied by TCRdb to the 5' RACE reads, yields one record per CDR3 protein. In the table there are just over 500,000 distinct CDR3 sequences, about 20% of which are singletons. The same sample was also studied in work on T cells expressing NK-cell markers.

Sequenced material: CD4+ T cells sorted from blood. The sequence came from a woman aged 18 to 35 in good health. The chain uses TRBV19 and TRBJ1-6; possibly TRBD1 for D (5 bases). CDR3 residues: CASRAGSSYNSPLHF. The CDR3, as DNA: TGTGCCAGTAGAGCAGGGAGCTCCTATAATTCACCCCTCCACTTT.